This T cell receptor (beta chain) was documented in a study of molecular identifiers for immune sequencing clone quantification. At the level of the study: RNA, taken in replicates from around 20,000 or 100,000 naive CD8 cells, was split five ways, with four sequenced.

Libraries of bulk TCR were made by previously described methods (with listed TCR primers). One entry per CDR3 protein, called by TCRdb with MiXCR from the PCR reads. The table shows roughly 97,000 distinct CDR3 sequences, with less than 25% occurring only once. V gave up 8 bases and J gave up 2 bases, with 15 bases separating them. The CDR3 is made up of 15 amino acids. From germline, CDR1 is MNHEY and CDR2 SMNVEV (reference sequence). The CD8+CD4-CCR7+CD45RA+ phenotype defined the sorted naive CD8 T cells. The chain recombines TRBV27 with TRBJ2-2; D remains ambiguous. Sequencing was done on a sample of naive CD8+ T cells from blood, with Jurkat cell RNA spiked in. Subset denoted: FACS-sorted CD8+CD4-CCR7+CD45RA+ naive T cells. This clonotype was obtained from a human donor in good health. Some libraries in this study had Jurkat cell RNA spiked in. The CDR3: CASSLRGSNTGELFF. The CDR3 DNA reads TGTGCCAGCTCACTACGAGGATCCAACACCGGGGAGCTGTTTTTT.